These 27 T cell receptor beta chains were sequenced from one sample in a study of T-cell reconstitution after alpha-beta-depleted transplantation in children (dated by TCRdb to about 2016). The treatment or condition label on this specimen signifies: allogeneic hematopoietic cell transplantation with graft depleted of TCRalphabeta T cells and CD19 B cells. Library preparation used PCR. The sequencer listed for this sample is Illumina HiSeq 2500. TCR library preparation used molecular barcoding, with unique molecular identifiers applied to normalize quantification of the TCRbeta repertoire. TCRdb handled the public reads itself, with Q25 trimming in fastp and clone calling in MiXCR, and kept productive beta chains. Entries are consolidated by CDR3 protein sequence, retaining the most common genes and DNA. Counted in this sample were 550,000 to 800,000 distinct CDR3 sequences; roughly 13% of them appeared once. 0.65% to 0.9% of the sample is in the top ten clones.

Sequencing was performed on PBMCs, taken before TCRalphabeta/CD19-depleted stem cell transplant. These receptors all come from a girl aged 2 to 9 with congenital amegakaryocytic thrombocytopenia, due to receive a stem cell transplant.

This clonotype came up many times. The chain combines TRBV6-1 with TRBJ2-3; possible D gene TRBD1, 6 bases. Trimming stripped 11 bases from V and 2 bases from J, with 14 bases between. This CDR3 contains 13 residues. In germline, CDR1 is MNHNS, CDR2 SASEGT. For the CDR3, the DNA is TGTGCCGGGTCAGGGGCCAACACAGATACGCAGTATTTT. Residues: CAGSGANTDTQYF.

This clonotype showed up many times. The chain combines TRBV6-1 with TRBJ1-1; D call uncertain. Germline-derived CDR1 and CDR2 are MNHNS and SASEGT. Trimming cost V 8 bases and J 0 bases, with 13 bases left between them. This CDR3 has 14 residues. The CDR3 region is CASSMGLLNTEAFF. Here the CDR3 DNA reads TGTGCCAGCTCAATGGGTTTGTTGAACACTGAAGCTTTCTTT.

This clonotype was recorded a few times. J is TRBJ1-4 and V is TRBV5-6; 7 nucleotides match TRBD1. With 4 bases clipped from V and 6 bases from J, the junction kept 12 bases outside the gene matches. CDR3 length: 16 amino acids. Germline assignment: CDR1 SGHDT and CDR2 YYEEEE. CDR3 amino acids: CASSQTTTGDHEKLFF. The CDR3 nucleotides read TGTGCCAGCAGCCAGACAACTACAGGGGATCATGAAAAACTGTTTTTT.

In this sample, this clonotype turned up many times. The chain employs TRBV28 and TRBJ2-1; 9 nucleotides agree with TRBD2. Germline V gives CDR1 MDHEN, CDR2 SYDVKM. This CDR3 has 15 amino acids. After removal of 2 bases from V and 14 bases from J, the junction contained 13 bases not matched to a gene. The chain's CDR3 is CASSLGASGTQREFF. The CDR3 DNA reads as TGTGCCAGCAGTTTAGGGGCTAGCGGGACCCAAAGGGAGTTCTTC.

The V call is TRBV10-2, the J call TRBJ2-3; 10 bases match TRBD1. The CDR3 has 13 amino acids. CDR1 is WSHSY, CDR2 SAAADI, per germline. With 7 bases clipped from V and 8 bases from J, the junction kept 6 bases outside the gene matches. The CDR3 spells CASIGQGGITQYF. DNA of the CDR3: TGCGCCAGCATAGGACAGGGGGGGATTACGCAGTATTTT.

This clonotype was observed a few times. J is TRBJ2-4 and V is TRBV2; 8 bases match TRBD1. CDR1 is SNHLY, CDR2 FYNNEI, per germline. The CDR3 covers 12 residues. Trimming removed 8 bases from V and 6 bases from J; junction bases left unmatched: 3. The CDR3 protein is CASDGTGNIQYF. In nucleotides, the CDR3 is TGTGCCAGCGACGGGACAGGAAACATTCAGTACTTC.

CDR3 region: CSAGQDKSYEQYF. The CDR3 bases are TGCAGTGCTGGGCAGGACAAGTCCTACGAGCAGTACTTC. The chain couples TRBV20-1 to TRBJ2-7; D possibly corresponds to TRBD1 (5 bases). Between the trimmed V and J ends, which lost 5 bases and 1 base, there was a span of 12 bases. CDR1 is DFQATT and CDR2 is SNEGSKA in the germline V gene (reference sequence). The CDR3 consists of 13 residues.

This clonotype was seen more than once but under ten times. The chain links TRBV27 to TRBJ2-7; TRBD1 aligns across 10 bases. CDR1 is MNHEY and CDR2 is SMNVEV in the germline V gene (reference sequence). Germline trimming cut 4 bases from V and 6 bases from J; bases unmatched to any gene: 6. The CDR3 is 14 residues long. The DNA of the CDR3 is TGTGCCAGCAGTTCCGCCGGGACAGGGGCCGAGCAGTACTTC. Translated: CASSSAGTGAEQYF.

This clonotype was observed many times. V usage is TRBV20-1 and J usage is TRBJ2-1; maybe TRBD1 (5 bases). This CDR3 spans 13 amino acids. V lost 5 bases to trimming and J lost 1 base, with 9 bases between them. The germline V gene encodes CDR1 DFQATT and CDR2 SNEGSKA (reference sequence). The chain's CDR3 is CSAGAASYNEQFF. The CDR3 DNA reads TGCAGTGCTGGGGCGGCGTCCTACAATGAGCAGTTCTTC.

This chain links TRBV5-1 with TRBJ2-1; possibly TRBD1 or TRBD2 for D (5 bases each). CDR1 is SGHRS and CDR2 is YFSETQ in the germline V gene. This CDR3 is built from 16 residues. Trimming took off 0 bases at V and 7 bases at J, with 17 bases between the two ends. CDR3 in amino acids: CASSLARGRGVNEQFF. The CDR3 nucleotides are TGCGCCAGCAGCTTGGCGAGGGGACGGGGAGTAAATGAGCAGTTCTTC. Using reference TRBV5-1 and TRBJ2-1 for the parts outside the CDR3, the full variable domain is KAGVTQTPRYLIKTRGQQVTLSCSPISGHRSVSWYQQTPGQGLQFLFEYFSETQRNKGNFPGRFSGRQFSNSRSEMNVSTLELGDSALYLCASSLARGRGVNEQFFGPGTRLTVL.

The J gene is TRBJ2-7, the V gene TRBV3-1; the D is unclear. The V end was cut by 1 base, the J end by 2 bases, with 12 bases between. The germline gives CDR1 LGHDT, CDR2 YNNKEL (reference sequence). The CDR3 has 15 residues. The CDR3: CASSQVLSFPYEQYF. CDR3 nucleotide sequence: TGTGCCAGCAGCCAAGTATTATCATTCCCCTACGAGCAGTACTTC.

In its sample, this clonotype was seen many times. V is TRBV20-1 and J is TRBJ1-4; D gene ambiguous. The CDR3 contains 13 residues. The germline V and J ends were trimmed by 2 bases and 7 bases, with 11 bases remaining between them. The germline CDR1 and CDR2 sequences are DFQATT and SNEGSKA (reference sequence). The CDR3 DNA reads TGCAGTGCTAGACGGGGTATAGGTGAAAAACTGTTTTTT. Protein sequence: CSARRGIGEKLFF.

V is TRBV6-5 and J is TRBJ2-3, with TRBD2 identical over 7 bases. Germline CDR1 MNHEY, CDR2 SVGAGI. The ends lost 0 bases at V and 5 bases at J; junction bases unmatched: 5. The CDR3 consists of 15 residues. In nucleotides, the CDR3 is TGTGCCAGCAGTTACTCGGCGGGAGTGTTAGATACGCAGTATTTT. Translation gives CASSYSAGVLDTQYF.

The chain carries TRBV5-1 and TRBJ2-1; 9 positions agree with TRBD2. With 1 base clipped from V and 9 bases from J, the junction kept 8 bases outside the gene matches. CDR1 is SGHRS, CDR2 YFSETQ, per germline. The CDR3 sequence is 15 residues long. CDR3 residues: CASSLSGAGGGEQFF. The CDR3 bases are TGCGCCAGCAGCTTGTCTGGAGCGGGAGGAGGTGAGCAGTTCTTC.

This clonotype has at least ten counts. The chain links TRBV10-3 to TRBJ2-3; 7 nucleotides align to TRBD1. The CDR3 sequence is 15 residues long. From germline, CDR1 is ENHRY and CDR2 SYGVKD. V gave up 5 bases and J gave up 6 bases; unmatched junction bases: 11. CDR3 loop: CAISTDRAGRDTQYF. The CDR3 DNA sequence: TGTGCCATCAGTACCGACAGGGCCGGGCGGGATACGCAGTATTTT.

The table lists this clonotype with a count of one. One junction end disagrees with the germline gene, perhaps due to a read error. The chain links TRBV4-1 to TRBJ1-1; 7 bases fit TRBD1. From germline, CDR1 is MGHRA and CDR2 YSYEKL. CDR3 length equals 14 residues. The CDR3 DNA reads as TGCGCCAGCTGCCAAGACGTAGGGGGCTCTGAAGCATTCTTT. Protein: CASCQDVGGSEAFF.

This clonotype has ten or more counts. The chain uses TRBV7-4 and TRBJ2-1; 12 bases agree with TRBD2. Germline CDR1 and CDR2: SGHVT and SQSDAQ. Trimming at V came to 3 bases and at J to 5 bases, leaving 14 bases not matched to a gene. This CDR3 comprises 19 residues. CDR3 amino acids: CASSFWLAGGPWGDNEQFF. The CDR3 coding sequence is TGTGCCAGCAGCTTTTGGCTAGCGGGAGGGCCTTGGGGGGACAATGAGCAGTTCTTC. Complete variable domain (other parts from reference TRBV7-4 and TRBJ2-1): GAGVSQSPRYKVAKRGRDVALRCDSISGHVTLYWYRQTLGQGSEVLTYSQSDAQRDKSGRPSGRFSAERPERSVSTLKIQRTEQGDSAVYLCASSFWLAGGPWGDNEQFFGPGTRLTVL.

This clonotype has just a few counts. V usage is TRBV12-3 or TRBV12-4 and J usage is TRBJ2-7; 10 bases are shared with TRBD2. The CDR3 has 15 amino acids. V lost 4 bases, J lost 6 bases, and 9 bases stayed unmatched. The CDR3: CASSSEWLAGVEQYF. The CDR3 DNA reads TGTGCCAGCAGTTCCGAGTGGCTAGCGGGAGTCGAGCAGTACTTC.

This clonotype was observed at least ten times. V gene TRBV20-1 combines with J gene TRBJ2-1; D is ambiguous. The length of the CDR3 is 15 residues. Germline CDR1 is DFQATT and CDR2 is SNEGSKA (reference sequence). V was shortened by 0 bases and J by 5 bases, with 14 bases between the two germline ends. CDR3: CSARDDFSKNNEQFF. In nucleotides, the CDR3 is TGCAGTGCTAGAGATGATTTCTCAAAAAACAATGAGCAGTTCTTC.

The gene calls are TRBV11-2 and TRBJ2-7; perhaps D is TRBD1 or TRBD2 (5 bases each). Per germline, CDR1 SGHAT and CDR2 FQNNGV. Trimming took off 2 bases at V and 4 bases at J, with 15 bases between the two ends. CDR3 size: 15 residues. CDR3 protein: CASSLFEGLGYEQYF. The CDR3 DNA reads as TGTGCCAGCAGCTTATTTGAGGGGCTCGGGTACGAGCAGTACTTC.

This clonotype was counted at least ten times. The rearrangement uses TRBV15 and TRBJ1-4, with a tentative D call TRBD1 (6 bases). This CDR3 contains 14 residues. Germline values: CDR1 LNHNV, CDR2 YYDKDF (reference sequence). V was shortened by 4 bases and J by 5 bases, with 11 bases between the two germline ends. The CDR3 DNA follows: TGTGCCACCAGCACCTGGGGGGCGAATGAAAAACTGTTTTTT. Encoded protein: CATSTWGANEKLFF.

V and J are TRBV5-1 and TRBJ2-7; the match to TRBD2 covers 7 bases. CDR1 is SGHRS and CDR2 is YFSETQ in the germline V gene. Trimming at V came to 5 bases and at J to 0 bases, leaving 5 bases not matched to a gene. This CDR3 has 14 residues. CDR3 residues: CASRSRDYSYEQYF. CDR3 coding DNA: TGCGCCAGCAGATCCCGGGACTACTCCTACGAGCAGTACTTC.

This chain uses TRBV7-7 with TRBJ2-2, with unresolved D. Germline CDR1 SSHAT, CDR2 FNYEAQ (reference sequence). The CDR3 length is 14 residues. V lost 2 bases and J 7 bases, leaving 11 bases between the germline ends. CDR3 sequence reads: CASSLWPSGGELFF. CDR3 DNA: TGTGCCAGCAGCTTATGGCCGTCGGGCGGGGAGCTGTTTTTT.

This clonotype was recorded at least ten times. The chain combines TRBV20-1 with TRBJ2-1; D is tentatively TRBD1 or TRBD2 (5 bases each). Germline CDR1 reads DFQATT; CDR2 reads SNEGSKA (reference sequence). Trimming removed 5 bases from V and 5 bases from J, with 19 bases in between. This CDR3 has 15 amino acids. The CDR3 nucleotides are TGCAGTGCTGGAAGGGGACGGCCGTCCCACAATGAGCAGTTCTTC. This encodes CSAGRGRPSHNEQFF.

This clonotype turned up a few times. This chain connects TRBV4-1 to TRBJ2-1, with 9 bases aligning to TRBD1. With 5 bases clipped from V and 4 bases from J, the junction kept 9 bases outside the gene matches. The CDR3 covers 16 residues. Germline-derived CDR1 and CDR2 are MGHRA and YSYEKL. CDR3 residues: CASSSLGQGHYNEQFF. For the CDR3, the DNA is TGCGCCAGCAGCTCGCTAGGACAGGGGCATTACAATGAGCAGTTCTTC.

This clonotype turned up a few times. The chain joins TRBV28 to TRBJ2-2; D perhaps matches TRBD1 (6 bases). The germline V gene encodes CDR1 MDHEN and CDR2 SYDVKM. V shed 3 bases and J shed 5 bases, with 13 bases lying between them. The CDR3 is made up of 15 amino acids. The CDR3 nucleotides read TGTGCCAGCAGTTTGTTAAGAGGGGGTACCGGGGAGCTGTTTTTT. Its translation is CASSLLRGGTGELFF. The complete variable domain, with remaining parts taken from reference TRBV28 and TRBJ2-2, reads DVKVTQSSRYLVKRTGEKVFLECVQDMDHENMFWYRQDPGLGLRLIYFSYDVKMKEKGDIPEGYSVSREKKERFSLILESASTNQTSMYLCASSLLRGGTGELFFGEGSRLTVL.

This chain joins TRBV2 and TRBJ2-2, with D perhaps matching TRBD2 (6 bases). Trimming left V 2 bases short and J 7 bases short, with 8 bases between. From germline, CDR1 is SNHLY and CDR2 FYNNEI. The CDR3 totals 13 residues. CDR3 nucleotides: TGTGCCAGCAGTGAACTGGGGGGCGGGGAGCTGTTTTTT. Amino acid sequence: CASSELGGGELFF.